A single sample is the source of the 7 T cell receptor beta chains below, sequenced in a study of cytomegalovirus exposure and HLA in healthy donors. With 60 Vbeta and 13 Jbeta primers, the PCR was carried out. TCRdb keeps only in-frame clones here, not all; method: immunoSEQ multiplex PCR. This repertoire shows approximately 200,000 clones, more than 75% found once; its top ten account for 5.5% to 7%. The sample consisted of PBMCs. These TCRs come from a woman in her forties or fifties in good health and CMV-seropositive.

The rearrangement links TRBV6-1 to TRBJ1-5; the D gene is possibly TRBD1 (6 bases). Germline CDR1 and CDR2: MNHNS and SASEGT. The CDR3 runs 13 residues. V lost 7 bases and J 7 bases, leaving 14 bases between the germline ends. The CDR3 DNA reads TGTGCCAGCATCCCGGACAGATACCAGCCCCAGCATTTT. Translated: CASIPDRYQPQHF.

This clone was detected only once. The chain links TRBV5-8 to TRBJ1-1; a possible D gene is TRBD1 (6 bases). The CDR3 contains 15 residues. Between the trimmed V and J ends, which lost 1 base and 11 bases, there was a span of 21 bases. Looked up from germline, CDR1 is SGHTS and CDR2 is YDEGEE. The CDR3 nucleotides are TGTGCCAGCAGCTTGACTTTTCGGGGGCGCGGGGGGGCTTTCTTT. The encoded protein is CASSLTFRGRGGAFF.

The chain links TRBV5-8 to TRBJ2-1, with no clear D. The CDR3 contains 15 residues. Germline CDR1 SGHTS, CDR2 YDEGEE. V lost 5 bases and J lost 5, with 17 bases in between. The CDR3 sequence is CASSLGWALNNEQFF. The CDR3 nucleotides are TGTGCCAGCAGTCTCGGTTGGGCCCTGAACAATGAGCAGTTCTTC.

This CDR3 reads CASEDRGANYGYTF. As DNA, the CDR3 is TGTGCCAGCGAGGACAGGGGAGCTAACTATGGCTACACCTTC. The chain recombines TRBV18 with TRBJ1-2; 9 nucleotides agree with TRBD1. Germline V gene lookup returns CDR1 KGHSH and CDR2 LQKENI. J was trimmed by 0 bases and V by 8 bases; bases with no gene match: 4. CDR3 length: 14 amino acids.

The CDR3 sequence is CSGGLAGGTDTQYF. The CDR3 bases are TGCAGCGGGGGGCTAGCAGGGGGCACAGATACGCAGTATTTT. The chain employs TRBV29-1 and TRBJ2-3, with a weak D call TRBD1 (6 bases). The CDR3 has 14 amino acids. V was shortened by 7 bases and J by 1 base, with 15 bases between the two germline ends. CDR1 and CDR2 from the germline V gene are SQVTM and ANQGSEA.

V gene TRBV28 combines with J gene TRBJ1-1; no reliable D call. Trimming took off 7 bases at V and 6 bases at J, with 6 bases between the two ends. Germline assignment: CDR1 MDHEN and CDR2 SYDVKM. The CDR3 contains 10 residues. CDR3 DNA sequence: TGTGCCAGCAAACAGTCTGAAGCTTTCTTT. This codes for CASKQSEAFF.

V gene TRBV28 combines with J gene TRBJ2-1, with 7 bases that match TRBD2. Germline CDR1 reads MDHEN; CDR2 reads SYDVKM. The trim removed 3 bases at V and 7 bases at J, leaving 6 bases unmatched. This CDR3 contains 14 residues. This CDR3 reads CASSLAGDGNEQFF. The CDR3 coding sequence is TGTGCCAGCAGTTTGGCGGGAGATGGTAATGAGCAGTTCTTC.